Presented here are 18 T cell receptor beta chains from one specimen sequenced in a study of T cells in Graves' hyperthyroidism and ophthalmopathy. Researchers took RNA transcripts and amplified the TCR beta CDR3 regions from them. The HTBI primer set served for first-round RT-PCR of the TCR CDR3. From the multiplex PCR reads, TCRdb called clonotypes with MiXCR, one entry per CDR3 protein. The sample includes about 520,000 distinct CDR3 sequences, roughly 24% seen only once; the top ten take approximately 10%. The sample was blood. The receptors were gathered from a young woman with Graves' ophthalmopathy.

This clonotype was recorded at least ten times. The CDR3, as DNA: TGCGCCAGCAGCACGGCGACAGGTCCTAACTATGGCTACACCTTC. It yields the protein CASSTATGPNYGYTF. V usage is TRBV5-1 and J usage is TRBJ1-2, with a weak D call TRBD1 (6 bases). The germline V and J ends were trimmed by 4 bases and 0 bases, with 13 bases remaining between them. The germline CDR1 and CDR2 sequences are SGHRS and YFSETQ. CDR3 length: 15 amino acids.

This clonotype was counted ten times or more. The chain joins TRBV20-1 to TRBJ2-2; the D gene is possibly TRBD2 (5 bases). Trimming shortened V by 5 bases and J by 2 bases, and 9 bases separated the two germline ends. Germline V gene data show CDR1 as DFQATT and CDR2 as SNEGSKA (reference sequence). CDR3 size: 13 residues. For the CDR3, the DNA is TGCAGTGCTCAAAGGACTAACACCGGGGAGCTGTTTTTT. It specifies CSAQRTNTGELFF.

In this sample, this clonotype turned up a few times. For the CDR3, the DNA is TGTGCCAGCAGTTCAGAGGACAGGGCTAATGGCTACACCTTC. This translates into CASSSEDRANGYTF. The chain couples TRBV27 to TRBJ1-2, with TRBD1 matching 8 bases. The V gene's germline CDR1 is MNHEY and CDR2 SMNVEV (reference sequence). The CDR3 has 14 residues. With 4 bases clipped from V and 6 bases from J, the junction kept 7 bases outside the gene matches.

On this clonotype itself: Compared with germline, one end of the junction differs, possibly owing to a read error. The chain joins TRBV5-1 to TRBJ2-7; D might be TRBD2 (6 bases). The length of the CDR3 is 14 residues. Germline values: CDR1 SGHRS, CDR2 YFSETQ. The CDR3 DNA reads as TGCGTCAGCAGCTGGGACGGGAGCTCCTACGAGCAGTACTTC. As protein: CVSSWDGSSYEQYF.

This clonotype showed up just a few times. CDR3 coding DNA: TGTGCCAGCAGTTCCCATTCGATATACGATTATAGCAATCAGCCCCAGCATTTT. Its translation is CASSSHSIYDYSNQPQHF. The chain uses TRBV12-3 or TRBV12-4 and TRBJ1-5; no reliable D call. Trimming shortened V by 4 bases and J by 0 bases, and 19 bases separated the two germline ends. This CDR3 is built from 18 residues.

This clonotype was recorded at least ten times. V and J are TRBV18 and TRBJ1-1, with 8 bases aligning to TRBD1. The CDR3 consists of 18 residues. The junction had 11 bases not matched to a gene; V was cut back by 2 bases and J by 0 bases. Looked up from germline, CDR1 is KGHSH and CDR2 is LQKENI. The CDR3: CASSPSPGTGQMNTEAFF. CDR3 coding DNA: TGTGCCAGCTCACCATCTCCCGGGACAGGACAAATGAACACTGAAGCTTTCTTT. The complete variable domain, with remaining parts taken from reference TRBV18 and TRBJ1-1, reads NAGVMQNPRHLVRRRGQEARLRCSPMKGHSHVYWYRQLPEEGLKFMVYLQKENIIDESGMPKERFSAEFPKEGPSILRIQQVVRGDSAAYFCASSPSPGTGQMNTEAFFGQGTRLTVV.

This clonotype was seen at least ten times. J is TRBJ2-5 and V is TRBV5-1; no reliable D call. CDR3 length: 13 amino acids. CDR1 and CDR2 from the germline V gene are SGHRS and YFSETQ. Between the trimmed V and J ends, which lost 2 bases and 5 bases, there was a span of 10 bases. The CDR3 region is CASSLIVGETQYF. Here the CDR3 DNA reads TGCGCCAGCAGCTTAATAGTCGGGGAGACCCAGTACTTC.

V usage is TRBV6-1 and J usage is TRBJ1-2; D perhaps matches TRBD1 (5 bases). With 5 bases removed from V and 6 bases from J, the gap between germline ends came to 13 bases. Germline V gene sequence: CDR1 MNHNS, CDR2 SASEGT. CDR3 length equals 13 residues. DNA of the CDR3: TGTGCCAGCAGTCCCAGTTTAGGGGATGGCTACACCTTC. It specifies CASSPSLGDGYTF.

This clonotype was found many times. The chain recombines TRBV9 with TRBJ1-1; unclear D gene. Trimming took 5 bases from V and 6 from J, leaving 14 bases between them. CDR1 SGDLS and CDR2 YYNGEE come from the germline V gene. This CDR3 spans 13 amino acids. The DNA of the CDR3 is TGTGCCAGCAGTCAAGCAATGGATGCTGAAGCTTTCTTT. Its translation: CASSQAMDAEAFF.

A remark on this clonotype: A much bigger clone sits one base away, suggesting this may be a read error. The J gene is TRBJ2-7, the V gene TRBV28, with 8 bases fitting TRBD2. J lost 5 bases, V lost 2 bases, and 8 bases had no gene match. CDR1 and CDR2 from the germline V gene are MDHEN and SYDVKM. CDR3 size: 15 residues. The CDR3 loop is CASSLTGGAINEQYF. The CDR3 nucleotides read TGTGCCAGCAGTTTAACCGGGGGGGCCATCAACGAGCAGTACTTC.

This clonotype has a handful of counts. This chain connects TRBV4-1 to TRBJ2-7, with D unclear. CDR1 is MGHRA and CDR2 is YSYEKL in the germline V gene. This CDR3 is 15 amino acids long. Trimming left V 4 bases short and J 4 bases short, with 17 bases between. CDR3 sequence: CASSRDPRDGYEQYF. CDR3 DNA sequence: TGCGCCAGCAGCCGAGACCCAAGGGATGGGTACGAGCAGTACTTC.

This chain links TRBV2 with TRBJ1-5; tentative D call: TRBD1 (6 bases). The CDR3 consists of 13 residues. Germline V lookup: CDR1 SNHLY, CDR2 FYNNEI. V lost 9 bases and J 0 bases, leaving 9 bases between the germline ends. The CDR3 DNA reads as TGTGCCAGTGGGACAAATAGCAATCAGCCCCAGCATTTT. Translating gives CASGTNSNQPQHF.

V and J are TRBV2 and TRBJ2-7, with a weak D call TRBD2 (6 bases). The germline CDR1 and CDR2 sequences are SNHLY and FYNNEI. Trimming cost V 6 bases and J 2 bases, with 11 bases left between them. This CDR3 spans 13 amino acids. CDR3 sequence reads: CASRGLGPYEQYF. The CDR3 DNA reads TGTGCCAGCAGGGGACTTGGACCCTACGAGCAGTACTTC.

This clonotype was observed many times. This chain uses TRBV6-1 with TRBJ1-5; 7 nucleotides line up with TRBD1. The germline V gene encodes CDR1 MNHNS and CDR2 SASEGT. The CDR3 contains 14 residues. The V and J ends lost 4 bases and 6 bases, in that order; junction bases with no gene match: 6. CDR3 region: CASSVRQGAQPQHF. In DNA form, the CDR3 reads TGTGCCAGCAGTGTGAGACAGGGAGCTCAGCCCCAGCATTTT.

This clonotype turned up a few times. The CDR3 spells CASSSGGSGEQYF. In DNA, the CDR3 is TGCGCCAGCAGTTCCGGCGGGAGTGGGGAGCAGTACTTC. This chain connects TRBV5-1 to TRBJ2-7; 7 bases align to TRBD2. This CDR3 contains 13 residues. The trim removed 5 bases at V and 7 bases at J, leaving 9 bases unmatched. Germline assignment: CDR1 SGHRS and CDR2 YFSETQ.

J is TRBJ2-7 and V is TRBV4-1, with 8 bases lining up with TRBD1. Trimming cost V 3 bases and J 3 bases; bases outside gene matches: 4. Germline CDR1 is MGHRA and CDR2 is YSYEKL. This CDR3 spans 14 amino acids. The DNA of the CDR3 is TGCGCCAGCAGCCATGTGACAGGGGACTACGAGCAGTACTTC. This gives the protein CASSHVTGDYEQYF.

This clonotype was recorded at least ten times. V is TRBV27 and J is TRBJ1-1; maybe TRBD1 (5 bases). The germline V gene encodes CDR1 MNHEY and CDR2 SMNVEV (reference sequence). The CDR3 has 14 residues. V dropped 4 bases and J dropped 0 bases, with 9 bases sitting between them. The CDR3 sequence: CASSYDSLNTEAFF. DNA of the CDR3: TGTGCCAGCAGTTATGACAGCTTGAACACTGAAGCTTTCTTT.

This clonotype occurred many times. J is TRBJ2-7 and V is TRBV12-3 or TRBV12-4; the D gene could be TRBD1 or TRBD2 (7 bases each). The CDR3 sequence is 13 residues long. The germline V and J ends were trimmed by 6 bases and 5 bases, with 14 bases remaining between them. CDR3 sequence reads: CASSLQGRDEQYF. The DNA for the CDR3 is TGTGCCAGCAGCTTACAGGGGAGGGACGAGCAGTACTTC.